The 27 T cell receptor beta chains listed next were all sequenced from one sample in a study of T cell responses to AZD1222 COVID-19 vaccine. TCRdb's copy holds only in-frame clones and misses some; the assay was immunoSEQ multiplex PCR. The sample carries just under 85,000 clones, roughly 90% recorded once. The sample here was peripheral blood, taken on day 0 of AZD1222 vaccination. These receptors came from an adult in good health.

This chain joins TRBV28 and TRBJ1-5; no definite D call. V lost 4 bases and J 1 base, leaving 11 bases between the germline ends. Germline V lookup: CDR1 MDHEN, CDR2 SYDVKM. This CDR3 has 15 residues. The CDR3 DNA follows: TGTGCCAGCAGTTCCGGACCGGTGAGCAATCAGCCCCAGCATTTT. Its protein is CASSSGPVSNQPQHF.

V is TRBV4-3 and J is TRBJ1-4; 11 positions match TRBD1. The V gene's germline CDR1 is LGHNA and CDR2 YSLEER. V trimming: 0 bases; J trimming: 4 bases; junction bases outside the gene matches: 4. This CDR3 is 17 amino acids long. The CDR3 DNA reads TGCGCCAGCAGCCAAGAAGGTGGGACAGGGGGTAATGAAAAACTGTTTTTT. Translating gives CASSQEGGTGGNEKLFF.

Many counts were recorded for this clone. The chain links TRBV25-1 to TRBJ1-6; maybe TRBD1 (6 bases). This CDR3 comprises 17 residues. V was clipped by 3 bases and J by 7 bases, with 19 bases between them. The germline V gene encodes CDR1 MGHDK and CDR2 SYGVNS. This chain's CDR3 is CASSESRGGTRNSPLHF. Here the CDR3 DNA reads TGTGCCAGCAGTGAGAGCCGGGGCGGGACACGGAATTCACCCCTCCACTTT.

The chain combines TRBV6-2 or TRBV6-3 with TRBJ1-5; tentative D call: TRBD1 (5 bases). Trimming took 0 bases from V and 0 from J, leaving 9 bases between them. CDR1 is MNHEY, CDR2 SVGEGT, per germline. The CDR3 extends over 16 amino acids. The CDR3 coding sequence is TGTGCCAGCAGTTACTCTGGGGGTATTAGCAATCAGCCCCAGCATTTT. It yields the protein CASSYSGGISNQPQHF.

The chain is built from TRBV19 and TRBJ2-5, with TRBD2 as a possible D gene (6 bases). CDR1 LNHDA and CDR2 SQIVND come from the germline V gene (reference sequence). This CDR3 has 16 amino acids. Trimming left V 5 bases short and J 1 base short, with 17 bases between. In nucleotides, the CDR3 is TGTGCCAGTAGTGCCCTCCTGGGGGGTTTCCAAGAGACCCAGTACTTC. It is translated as CASSALLGGFQETQYF.

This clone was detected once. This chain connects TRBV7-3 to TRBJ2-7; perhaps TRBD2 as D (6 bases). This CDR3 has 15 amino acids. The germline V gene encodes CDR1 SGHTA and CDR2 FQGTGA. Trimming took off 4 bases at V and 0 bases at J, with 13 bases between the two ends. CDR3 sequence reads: CASSSWDFASYEQYF. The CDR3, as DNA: TGTGCCAGCAGCTCCTGGGACTTCGCCTCCTACGAGCAGTACTTC.

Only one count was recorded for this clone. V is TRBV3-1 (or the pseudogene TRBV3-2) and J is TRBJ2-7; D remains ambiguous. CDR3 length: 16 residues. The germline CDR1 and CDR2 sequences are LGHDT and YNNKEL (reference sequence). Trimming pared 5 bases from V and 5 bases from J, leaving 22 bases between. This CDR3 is CASSGWNPIVLDEQYF. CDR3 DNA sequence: TGTGCCAGCAGCGGCTGGAATCCCATCGTGTTAGACGAGCAGTACTTC.

As DNA, the CDR3 is TGCGCCAGCACAAAACAGGGGGCAGGCACTAATGAAAAACTGTTTTTT. Residues: CASTKQGAGTNEKLFF. The chain joins TRBV5-1 to TRBJ1-4; 9 positions agree with TRBD1. The V segment lost 6 bases and the J segment 2 bases; nucleotides outside the gene matches: 8. This CDR3 is built from 16 residues. Germline V CDR1 and CDR2: SGHRS, YFSETQ.

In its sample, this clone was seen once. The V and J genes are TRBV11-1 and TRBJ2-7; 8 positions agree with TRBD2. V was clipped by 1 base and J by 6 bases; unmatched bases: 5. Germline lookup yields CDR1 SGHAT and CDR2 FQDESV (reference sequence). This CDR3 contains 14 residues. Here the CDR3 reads CASSLGGLVAEQYF. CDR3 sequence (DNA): TGTGCCAGCAGCTTAGGGGGACTAGTGGCCGAGCAGTACTTC.

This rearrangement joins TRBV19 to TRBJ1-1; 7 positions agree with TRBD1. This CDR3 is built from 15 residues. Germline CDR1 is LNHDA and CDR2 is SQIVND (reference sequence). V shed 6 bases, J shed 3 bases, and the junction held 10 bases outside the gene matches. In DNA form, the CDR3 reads TGTGCCAGTAGCAACCGACAGGGCGTCGACACTGAAGCTTTCTTT. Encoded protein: CASSNRQGVDTEAFF. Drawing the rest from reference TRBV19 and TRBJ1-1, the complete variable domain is DGGITQSPKYLFRKEGQNVTLSCEQNLNHDAMYWYRQDPGQGLRLIYYSQIVNDFQKGDIAEGYSVSREKKESFPLTVTSAQKNPTAFYLCASSNRQGVDTEAFFGQGTRLTVV.

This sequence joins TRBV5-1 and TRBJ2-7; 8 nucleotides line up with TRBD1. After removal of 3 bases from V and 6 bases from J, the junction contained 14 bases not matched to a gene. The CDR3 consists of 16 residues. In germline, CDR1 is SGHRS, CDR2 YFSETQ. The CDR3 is CASSSRTGKGIGEQYF. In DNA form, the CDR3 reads TGCGCCAGCAGCTCCCGGACAGGGAAAGGCATCGGCGAGCAGTACTTC.

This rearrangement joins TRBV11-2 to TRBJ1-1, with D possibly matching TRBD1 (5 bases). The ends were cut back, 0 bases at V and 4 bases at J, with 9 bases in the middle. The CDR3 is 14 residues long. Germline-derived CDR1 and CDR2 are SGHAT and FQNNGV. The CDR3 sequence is CASSLDSGLTEAFF. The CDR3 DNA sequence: TGTGCCAGCAGCTTAGACTCAGGGCTCACTGAAGCTTTCTTT.

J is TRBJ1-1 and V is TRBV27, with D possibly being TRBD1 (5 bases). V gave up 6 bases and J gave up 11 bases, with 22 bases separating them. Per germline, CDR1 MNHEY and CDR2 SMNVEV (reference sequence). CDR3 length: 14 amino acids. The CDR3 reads CASSLYRDLEEAFF. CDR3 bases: TGTGCCAGCAGCCTTTATAGGGACCTCGAGGAGGCTTTCTTT.

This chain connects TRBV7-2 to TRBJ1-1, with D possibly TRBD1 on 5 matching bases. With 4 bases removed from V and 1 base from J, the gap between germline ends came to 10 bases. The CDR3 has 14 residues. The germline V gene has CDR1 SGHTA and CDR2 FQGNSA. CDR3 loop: CASSWDGGNTEAFF. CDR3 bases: TGTGCCAGCAGCTGGGACGGAGGGAACACTGAAGCTTTCTTT.

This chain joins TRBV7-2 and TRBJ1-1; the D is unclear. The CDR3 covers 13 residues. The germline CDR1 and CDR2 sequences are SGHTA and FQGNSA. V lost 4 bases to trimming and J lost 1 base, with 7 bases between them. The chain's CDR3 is CASSSGPNTEAFF. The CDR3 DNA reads TGTGCCAGCAGCTCCGGTCCGAACACTGAAGCTTTCTTT.

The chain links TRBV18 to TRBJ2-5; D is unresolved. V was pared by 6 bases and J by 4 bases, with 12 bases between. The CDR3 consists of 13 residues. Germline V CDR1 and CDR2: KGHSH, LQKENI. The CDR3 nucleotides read TGTGCCAGCTCCGTGGTAGCTGTAGAGACCCAGTACTTC. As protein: CASSVVAVETQYF.

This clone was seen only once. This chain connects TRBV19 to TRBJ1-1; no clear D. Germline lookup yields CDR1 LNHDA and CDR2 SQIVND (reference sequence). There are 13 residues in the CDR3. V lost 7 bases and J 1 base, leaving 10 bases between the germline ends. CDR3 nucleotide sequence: TGTGCCAGTACCCCTCGGGCGAACACTGAAGCTTTCTTT. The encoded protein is CASTPRANTEAFF.

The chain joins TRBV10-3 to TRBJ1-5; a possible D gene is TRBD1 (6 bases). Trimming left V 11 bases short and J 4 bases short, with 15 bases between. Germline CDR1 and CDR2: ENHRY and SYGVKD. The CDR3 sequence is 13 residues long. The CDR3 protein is CAGHRDTNQPQHF. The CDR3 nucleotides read TGTGCCGGCCACCGGGACACTAATCAGCCCCAGCATTTT.

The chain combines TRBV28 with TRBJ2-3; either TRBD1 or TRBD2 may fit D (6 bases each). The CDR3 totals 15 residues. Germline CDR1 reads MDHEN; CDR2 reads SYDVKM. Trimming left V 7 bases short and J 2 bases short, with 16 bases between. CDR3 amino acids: CASNRRRDTTDTQYF. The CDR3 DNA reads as TGTGCCAGCAACCGAAGGAGGGACACCACAGATACGCAGTATTTT.

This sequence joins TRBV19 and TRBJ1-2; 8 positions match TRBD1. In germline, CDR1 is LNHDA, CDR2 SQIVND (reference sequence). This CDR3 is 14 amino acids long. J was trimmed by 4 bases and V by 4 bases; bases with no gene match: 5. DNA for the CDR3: TGTGCCAGTAGTACGGACAGGGTGGGCTATGGCTACACCTTC. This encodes CASSTDRVGYGYTF.

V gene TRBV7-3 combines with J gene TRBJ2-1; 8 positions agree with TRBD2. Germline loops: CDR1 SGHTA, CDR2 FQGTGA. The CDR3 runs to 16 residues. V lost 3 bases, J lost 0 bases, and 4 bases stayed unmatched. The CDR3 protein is CASSLDSGASYNEQFF. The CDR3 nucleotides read TGTGCCAGCAGCTTGGATAGCGGGGCCTCCTACAATGAGCAGTTCTTC.

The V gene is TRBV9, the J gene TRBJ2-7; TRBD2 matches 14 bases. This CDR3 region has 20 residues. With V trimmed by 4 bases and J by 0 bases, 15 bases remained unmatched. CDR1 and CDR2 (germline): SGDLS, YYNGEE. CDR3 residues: CASSQGLAGAAQVSSYEQYF. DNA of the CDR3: TGTGCCAGCAGCCAGGGACTAGCGGGAGCGGCCCAAGTTAGCTCCTACGAGCAGTACTTC.

CDR3 residues: CASSRGQNYGYTF. For the CDR3, the DNA is TGTGCCAGCAGCCGTGGACAGAACTATGGCTACACCTTC. This rearrangement joins TRBV3-1 (or the pseudogene TRBV3-2) to TRBJ1-2, with a tentative D call TRBD1 (6 bases). Germline CDR1 LGHDT, CDR2 YNNKEL (reference sequence). Trimming removed 4 bases from V and 2 bases from J, with 8 bases in between. The CDR3 contains 13 residues.

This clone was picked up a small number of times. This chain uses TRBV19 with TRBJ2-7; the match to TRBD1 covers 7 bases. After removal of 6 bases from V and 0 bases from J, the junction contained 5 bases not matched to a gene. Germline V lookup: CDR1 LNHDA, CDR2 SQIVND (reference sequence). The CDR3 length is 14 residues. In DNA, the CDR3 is TGTGCCAGTAGACCGACAGGGAGCTCCTACGAGCAGTACTTC. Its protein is CASRPTGSSYEQYF.

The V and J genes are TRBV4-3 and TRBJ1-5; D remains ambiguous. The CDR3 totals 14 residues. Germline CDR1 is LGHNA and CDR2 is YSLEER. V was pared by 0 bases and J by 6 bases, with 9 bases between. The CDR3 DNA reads TGCGCCAGCAGCCAAGATCACGGCGGTCAGCCCCAGCATTTT. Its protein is CASSQDHGGQPQHF.

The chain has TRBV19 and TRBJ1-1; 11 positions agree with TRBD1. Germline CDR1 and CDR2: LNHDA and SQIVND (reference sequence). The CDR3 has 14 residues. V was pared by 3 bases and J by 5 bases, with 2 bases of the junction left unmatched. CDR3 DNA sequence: TGTGCCAGTAGTATGGACAGGGGGCAAACTGAAGCTTTCTTT. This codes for CASSMDRGQTEAFF.

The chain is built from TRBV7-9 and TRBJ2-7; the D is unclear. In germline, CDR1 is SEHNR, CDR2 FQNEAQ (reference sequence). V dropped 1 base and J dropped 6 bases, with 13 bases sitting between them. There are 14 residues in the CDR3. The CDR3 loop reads CASSLEGSGIEQYF. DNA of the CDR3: TGTGCCAGCAGCTTAGAGGGTTCTGGGATCGAGCAGTACTTC.